What follows are 29 T cell receptor beta chains derived from one specimen sequenced in a study of blood T cell repertoires in COVID-19. TCRdb keeps only in-frame clones here, not all; method: immunoSEQ multiplex PCR. The table shows about 320,000 clones, with roughly 90% occurring only once. Sequenced: PBMCs or T cells enriched from blood (not recorded which). These receptors were obtained from a man between 60 and 70 years old who had recovered from COVID-19.

V usage is TRBV5-4 and J usage is TRBJ2-2; 10 bases are shared with TRBD2. CDR1 and CDR2 (germline): SGHNT, YYREEE (reference sequence). The CDR3 has 16 amino acids. V lost 2 bases, J lost 2 bases, and 3 bases stayed unmatched. The CDR3 region is CASSLGTSANTGELFF. The CDR3 DNA follows: TGTGCCAGCAGCTTAGGGACTAGCGCCAACACCGGGGAGCTGTTTTTT.

Only one count was recorded for this clone. The V and J genes are TRBV7-2 and TRBJ2-5; the match to TRBD1 covers 10 bases. CDR1 is SGHTA, CDR2 FQGNSA, per germline. The J segment lost 2 bases and the V segment lost 5 bases, leaving 8 bases of the junction unmatched. This CDR3 region has 16 residues. The CDR3 sequence is CASSPDRGRRQETQYF. CDR3 coding DNA: TGTGCCAGCAGCCCAGACAGGGGGCGAAGGCAAGAGACCCAGTACTTC.

The chain's CDR3 is CASGYSGRAAYEQYF. CDR3 nucleotide sequence: TGTGCCAGCGGCTATAGCGGGAGGGCAGCCTACGAGCAGTACTTC. The chain employs TRBV28 and TRBJ2-7, with 11 positions matching TRBD2. The CDR3 sequence is 15 residues long. V gave up 8 bases and J gave up 2 bases; unmatched junction bases: 8. The germline gives CDR1 MDHEN, CDR2 SYDVKM.

This chain links TRBV7-9 with TRBJ2-5; 13 bases are a match to TRBD2. The CDR3 is 16 amino acids. Germline V gene sequence: CDR1 SEHNR, CDR2 FQNEAQ (reference sequence). The J segment lost 5 bases and the V segment lost 4 bases, leaving 7 bases of the junction unmatched. The CDR3 DNA reads as TGTGCCAGCAGCTCCGGACTAGCGGGGGTTTGGGAGACCCAGTACTTC. Amino acid sequence: CASSSGLAGVWETQYF. The variable domain in full, completed from reference TRBV7-9 and TRBJ2-5, reads DTGVSQNPRHKITKRGQNVTFRCDPISEHNRLYWYRQTLGQGPEFLTYFQNEAQLEKSRLLSDRFSAERPKGSFSTLEIQRTEQGDSAMYLCASSSGLAGVWETQYFGPGTRLLVL.

The chain has TRBV11-2 and TRBJ2-7, with no clear D. Trimming took 1 base from V and 3 from J, leaving 7 bases between them. The CDR3 is made up of 13 amino acids. Germline CDR1 is SGHAT and CDR2 is FQNNGV. The CDR3 loop is CASSLAHFYEQYF. CDR3 bases: TGTGCCAGCAGCTTAGCACATTTCTACGAGCAGTACTTC.

This clone was seen a single time. V gene TRBV29-1 combines with J gene TRBJ2-7, with 8 nucleotides matching TRBD2. CDR1 and CDR2 from the germline V gene are SQVTM and ANQGSEA. Trimming took 6 bases from V and 1 from J; bases not matched to a gene: 2. This CDR3 contains 12 residues. The CDR3 DNA follows: TGCAGCGTGCGGGAGGATTCCTACGAGCAGTACTTC. Translated: CSVREDSYEQYF.

V usage is TRBV2 and J usage is TRBJ1-1; no reliable D call. CDR3 length: 13 residues. The V and J ends lost 9 bases and 1 base respectively, with 12 bases between them. Germline loops: CDR1 SNHLY, CDR2 FYNNEI. The CDR3 nucleotides are TGTGCCAGGGGCGTACCAGGGAACACTGAAGCTTTCTTT. Amino acid sequence: CARGVPGNTEAFF.

About this clone: Other DNA sequences in this specimen translate into the identical CDR3. This chain connects TRBV28 to TRBJ1-5, with a tentative D call TRBD1 (6 bases). The CDR3 has 15 amino acids. The germline V gene encodes CDR1 MDHEN and CDR2 SYDVKM. Trimming pared 2 bases from V and 2 bases from J, leaving 10 bases between. The CDR3 loop is CASSLGPGGNQPQHF. CDR3 coding DNA: TGTGCCAGCAGTTTAGGGCCAGGGGGCAATCAGCCCCAGCATTTT.

The chain combines TRBV3-1 (or the pseudogene TRBV3-2) with TRBJ1-4; TRBD1 aligns across 10 bases. The CDR3 covers 15 residues. V shed 4 bases and J 3 bases; nucleotides not matched to a gene: 2. CDR1 and CDR2 from the germline V gene are LGHDT and YNNKEL (reference sequence). CDR3 bases: TGTGCCAGCAGCCGGGGACAGGGGCCTAATGAAAAACTGTTTTTT. Protein sequence: CASSRGQGPNEKLFF.

The chain employs TRBV5-1 and TRBJ1-1; D possibly corresponds to TRBD1 (5 bases). The CDR3 length is 15 residues. Looked up from germline, CDR1 is SGHRS and CDR2 is YFSETQ. Trimming left V 4 bases short and J 2 bases short, with 15 bases between. The CDR3 DNA reads as TGCGCCAGCAGCCAGATCGGGGGACTAAACACTGAAGCTTTCTTT. Protein sequence: CASSQIGGLNTEAFF.

This clone has only one observation. The V call is TRBV19, the J call TRBJ2-5; the D gene is possibly TRBD2 (6 bases). Germline values: CDR1 LNHDA, CDR2 SQIVND (reference sequence). The CDR3 spans 16 residues. The ends were cut back, 5 bases at V and 2 bases at J, with 18 bases in the middle. The CDR3 sequence is CASSQERVAQQETQYF. The CDR3 bases are TGTGCCAGTAGTCAGGAGCGGGTGGCGCAACAAGAGACCCAGTACTTC.

The V and J genes are TRBV4-2 and TRBJ2-2; no reliable D call. The germline V gene has CDR1 LGHNA and CDR2 YNFKEQ. The CDR3 contains 12 residues. V lost 0 bases and J lost 9, with 5 bases in between. Here the CDR3 DNA reads TGTGCCAGCAGCCAAGATTCCAGGGAGCTGTTTTTT. Translation gives CASSQDSRELFF.

This clone was observed once. This chain joins TRBV18 and TRBJ2-7; the match to TRBD2 covers 11 bases. Germline CDR1 and CDR2: KGHSH and LQKENI. The CDR3 is 15 residues long. V was pared by 3 bases and J by 4 bases, with 5 bases of the junction left unmatched. CDR3 residues: CASSPGLAVLYEQYF. DNA for the CDR3: TGTGCCAGCTCACCGGGACTAGCGGTTTTGTACGAGCAGTACTTC.

As for this clone: The sample holds other DNA sequences that translate to the same CDR3. The chain links TRBV28 to TRBJ1-2, with D perhaps matching TRBD1 (6 bases). The V end was cut by 5 bases, the J end by 1 base, with 8 bases between. Germline V lookup: CDR1 MDHEN, CDR2 SYDVKM. The CDR3 contains 13 residues. This CDR3 reads CASSTQGNYGYTF. In nucleotides, the CDR3 is TGTGCCAGCAGTACACAGGGTAACTATGGCTACACCTTC.

The chain joins TRBV7-8 to TRBJ2-3; 8 bases are a match to TRBD2. The CDR3 has 18 amino acids. The germline CDR1 and CDR2 sequences are SGHVS and FQNEAQ. The J segment lost 0 bases and the V segment lost 2 bases, leaving 10 bases of the junction unmatched. In nucleotides, the CDR3 is TGTGCCAGCAGCTTAAGGGCGTTTAGCGGGGCTAGCACAGATACGCAGTATTTT. Its protein product is CASSLRAFSGASTDTQYF.

The chain couples TRBV5-1 to TRBJ1-1, with TRBD1 matching 10 bases. This CDR3 has 15 amino acids. Trimming took 4 bases from V and 3 from J; bases not matched to a gene: 6. Germline V gene sequence: CDR1 SGHRS, CDR2 YFSETQ. The CDR3 sequence is CASSVTGGPDTEAFF. As DNA, the CDR3 is TGCGCCAGCAGCGTGACAGGGGGCCCGGACACTGAAGCTTTCTTT.

The chain couples TRBV10-2 to TRBJ2-7; D gene unclear. Germline V lookup: CDR1 WSHSY, CDR2 SAAADI. With 7 bases removed from V and 3 bases from J, the gap between germline ends came to 10 bases. The CDR3 runs 12 residues. The CDR3 here is CASTQNSYEQYF. For the CDR3, the DNA is TGCGCCAGCACTCAAAACAGCTACGAGCAGTACTTC.

This sequence joins TRBV6-2 or TRBV6-3 and TRBJ2-2; D is possibly TRBD1 (5 bases). From germline, CDR1 is MNHEY and CDR2 SVGEGT. CDR3 length equals 14 residues. V shed 4 bases and J shed 0 bases, with 6 bases lying between them. In DNA, the CDR3 is TGTGCCAGCAGTTGGGGCTCGAACACCGGGGAGCTGTTTTTT. Its protein is CASSWGSNTGELFF.

In its sample, this clone was seen once. The chain carries TRBV5-5 and TRBJ1-2; possibly TRBD1 for D (6 bases). This CDR3 spans 16 amino acids. Germline V gene lookup returns CDR1 SGHKS and CDR2 YYEKEE (reference sequence). V was shortened by 3 bases and J by 2 bases, with 17 bases between the two germline ends. The CDR3 DNA reads TGTGCCAGCAGCTCGCGTCTAGGACAGACAAACTATGGCTACACCTTC. Translating it yields CASSSRLGQTNYGYTF.

The chain is built from TRBV9 and TRBJ2-3; 8 nucleotides align to TRBD2. The CDR3 is made up of 15 amino acids. The germline V gene encodes CDR1 SGDLS and CDR2 YYNGEE. With V trimmed by 3 bases and J by 9 bases, 12 bases remained unmatched. CDR3 loop: CASSEGTRALDTQYF. In DNA form, the CDR3 reads TGTGCCAGCAGCGAGGGGACTAGGGCCCTCGACACGCAGTATTTT.

The rearrangement joins TRBV7-3 to TRBJ2-1; 8 nucleotides line up with TRBD1. The V gene's germline CDR1 is SGHTA and CDR2 FQGTGA. The CDR3 spans 16 residues. J gave up 0 bases and V 6 bases, and 7 bases lay outside the gene matches. The DNA for the CDR3 is TGTGCCAGCAGACCGACAGGGGATAACTCCTACAATGAGCAGTTCTTC. This sequence encodes CASRPTGDNSYNEQFF.

This clone appeared once. V gene TRBV18 combines with J gene TRBJ1-6, with 12 bases aligning to TRBD1. Germline loops: CDR1 KGHSH, CDR2 LQKENI. This CDR3 comprises 15 residues. J was trimmed by 7 bases and V by 5 bases; bases with no gene match: 3. The CDR3 loop reads CASSKGTGGNSPLHF. CDR3 nucleotide sequence: TGTGCCAGCTCAAAGGGGACAGGGGGCAATTCACCCCTCCACTTT.

This chain links TRBV19 with TRBJ1-1; 9 bases are shared with TRBD1. The CDR3 contains 16 residues. With V trimmed by 3 bases and J by 1 base, 6 bases remained unmatched. Germline loops: CDR1 LNHDA, CDR2 SQIVND (reference sequence). The CDR3 spells CASSILTGGPNTEAFF. Here the CDR3 DNA reads TGTGCCAGTAGTATTCTGACAGGGGGTCCGAACACTGAAGCTTTCTTT. The whole variable domain, remainder taken from reference TRBV19 and TRBJ1-1, is DGGITQSPKYLFRKEGQNVTLSCEQNLNHDAMYWYRQDPGQGLRLIYYSQIVNDFQKGDIAEGYSVSREKKESFPLTVTSAQKNPTAFYLCASSILTGGPNTEAFFGQGTRLTVV.

V and J are TRBV9 and TRBJ2-3; 8 bases map to TRBD2. This CDR3 is built from 16 residues. Germline V gene data show CDR1 as SGDLS and CDR2 as YYNGEE. After removal of 0 bases from V and 3 bases from J, the junction contained 6 bases not matched to a gene. The CDR3 DNA follows: TGTGCCAGCAGCGTAGGAGCGGGAGTGGTGACAGATACGCAGTATTTT. It encodes CASSVGAGVVTDTQYF.

The chain has TRBV28 and TRBJ2-4; a possible D gene is TRBD2 (7 bases). The V gene's germline CDR1 is MDHEN and CDR2 SYDVKM. The V gene lost 10 bases and the J gene lost 1 base, with 17 bases spanning the gap. This CDR3 is built from 15 residues. The DNA of the CDR3 is TGTGCCAATGAGGGGGGGGCAAAGGCCAAAAACATTCAGTACTTC. The encoded protein is CANEGGAKAKNIQYF. Drawing the rest from reference TRBV28 and TRBJ2-4, the complete variable domain is DVKVTQSSRYLVKRTGEKVFLECVQDMDHENMFWYRQDPGLGLRLIYFSYDVKMKEKGDIPEGYSVSREKKERFSLILESASTNQTSMYLCANEGGAKAKNIQYFGAGTRLSVL.

The CDR3 region has the DNA TGTGCCACCAGTGATTTGCCTAGCGGGCCCCGAGACTCCTACAATGAGCAGTTCTTC. This codes for CATSDLPSGPRDSYNEQFF. V usage is TRBV24-1 and J usage is TRBJ2-1, with 8 bases aligning to TRBD2. V gave up 0 bases and J gave up 0 bases; unmatched junction bases: 9. Germline V lookup: CDR1 KGHDR, CDR2 SFDVKD. The CDR3 has 19 residues.

V usage is TRBV11-2 and J usage is TRBJ2-2; 7 bases align to TRBD2. Germline trimming cut 6 bases from V and 0 bases from J; bases unmatched to any gene: 4. The CDR3 contains 15 residues. The germline CDR1 and CDR2 sequences are SGHAT and FQNNGV. CDR3 coding DNA: TGTGCCAGCAGTCTAGGACTAGCGAACACCGGGGAGCTGTTTTTT. Translating it yields CASSLGLANTGELFF.

This chain uses TRBV11-2 with TRBJ2-5; 11 bases line up with TRBD1. Germline V gene data show CDR1 as SGHAT and CDR2 as FQNNGV. V shed 6 bases, J shed 4 bases, and the junction held 10 bases outside the gene matches. CDR3 size: 16 residues. CDR3 protein: CASRGVGTGGGETQYF. The CDR3 DNA follows: TGTGCCAGCAGAGGGGTAGGGACAGGGGGTGGAGAGACCCAGTACTTC.

This clone was counted between two and nine times. This chain links TRBV7-8 with TRBJ1-3, with 7 bases that match TRBD1. Germline-derived CDR1 and CDR2 are SGHVS and FQNEAQ. The V and J ends lost 5 bases and 0 bases, in that order; junction bases with no gene match: 10. This CDR3 contains 17 residues. CDR3: CASSPGDRLSSGNTIYF. The CDR3 region has the DNA TGTGCCAGCAGCCCGGGGGACAGATTATCCTCTGGAAACACCATATATTTT.